The 27 T cell receptor beta chains given below trace back to one sample, sequenced in a study of cytomegalovirus exposure and HLA in healthy donors. With 60 Vbeta and 13 Jbeta primers, the PCR was carried out. Only in-frame clones appear in the TCRdb table, and some are missing; sequencing was by immunoSEQ multiplex PCR. Of approximately 130,000 clones in the sample, around 77% were seen once. The sample was PBMCs. Source of these receptors: a man between 45 and 60 years old in good health and CMV-seronegative.

This chain joins TRBV6-6 and TRBJ2-5; 9 nucleotides line up with TRBD1. Germline CDR1 reads MNHNY; CDR2 reads SVGAGI (reference sequence). The CDR3 is 15 amino acids. V lost 4 bases to trimming and J lost 2 bases; unmatched junction nucleotides: 5. CDR3 in DNA: TGTGCCAGCAGTTTCCCGGGACAGGGACAAGAGACCCAGTACTTC. Its protein product is CASSFPGQGQETQYF.

The CDR3 coding sequence is TGTGCCAGTAGGGTAACAGGGGGAGGCAATCAGCCCCAGCATTTT. Translation gives CASRVTGGGNQPQHF. The chain joins TRBV19 to TRBJ1-5; 8 nucleotides match TRBD1. Germline V gives CDR1 LNHDA, CDR2 SQIVND (reference sequence). V lost 6 bases, J lost 2 bases, and 6 bases stayed unmatched. The CDR3 runs to 15 residues.

Only one count was recorded for this clone. CDR3 region: CAWQGISYNEQFF. The CDR3 DNA sequence: TGTGCCTGGCAGGGGATCTCCTACAATGAGCAGTTCTTC. This rearrangement joins TRBV30 to TRBJ2-1, with D perhaps matching TRBD1 (6 bases). Germline values: CDR1 GTSNPN, CDR2 SVGIG (reference sequence). Trimming removed 5 bases at V and 0 bases at J, with 8 bases between. The CDR3 covers 13 residues. The entire variable domain, with the rest obtained from reference TRBV30 and TRBJ2-1, is as follows: SQTIHQWPATLVQPVGSPLSLECTVEGTSNPNLYWYRQAAGRGLQLLFYSVGIGQISSEVPQNLSASRPQDRQFILSSKKLLLSDSGFYLCAWQGISYNEQFFGPGTRLTVL.

V gene TRBV7-2 combines with J gene TRBJ2-3, with unresolved D. The V gene's germline CDR1 is SGHTA and CDR2 FQGNSA. V shed 5 bases and J shed 8 bases, with 11 bases lying between them. CDR3 length: 12 residues. The CDR3 region is CASSLSTVTQYF. Here the CDR3 DNA reads TGTGCCAGCAGCCTTTCCACGGTTACGCAGTATTTT.

This chain uses TRBV20-1 with TRBJ2-7, with D unclear. This CDR3 contains 11 residues. Looked up from germline, CDR1 is DFQATT and CDR2 is SNEGSKA (reference sequence). The V gene lost 2 bases and the J gene lost 3 bases, with 5 bases spanning the gap. CDR3 sequence (DNA): TGCAGTGCTAGATCTCTCTACGAGCAGTACTTC. Protein sequence: CSARSLYEQYF.

This clone was picked up a small number of times. The genes are TRBV6-6 and TRBJ2-7, with D possibly TRBD1 on 5 matching bases. This CDR3 spans 14 amino acids. Trimming stripped 5 bases from V and 0 bases from J, with 11 bases between. Germline V gene data show CDR1 as MNHNY and CDR2 as SVGAGI (reference sequence). CDR3 region: CASSRTTPSYEQYF. The DNA of the CDR3 is TGTGCCAGCAGTAGGACAACGCCCTCCTACGAGCAGTACTTC.

The genes are TRBV6-5 and TRBJ2-7; TRBD1 is a possible D gene (6 bases). CDR3 length: 14 amino acids. Germline lookup yields CDR1 MNHEY and CDR2 SVGAGI. Trimming removed 6 bases from V and 3 bases from J, with 15 bases in between. DNA for the CDR3: TGTGCCAGCAGCAGGAACCGGGACAACTACGAGCAGTACTTC. Its translation is CASSRNRDNYEQYF.

The chain couples TRBV4-1 to TRBJ2-5; 12 nucleotides agree with TRBD2. CDR1 and CDR2 (germline): MGHRA, YSYEKL. The CDR3 length is 15 residues. Losses at the gene ends were 1 base for V and 4 bases for J; bases not matched to a gene: 1. The CDR3 DNA reads as TGCGCCAGCAGCCAAGTGGGACTAGCGGGAGAGACCCAGTACTTC. It yields the protein CASSQVGLAGETQYF.

The gene calls are TRBV20-1 and TRBJ1-1, with 7 nucleotides matching TRBD1. This CDR3 region has 11 residues. From germline, CDR1 is DFQATT and CDR2 SNEGSKA (reference sequence). The trim removed 5 bases at V and 6 bases at J, leaving 3 bases unmatched. The CDR3 DNA reads TGCAGTGCTGCCGGGACAGCTGAAGCTTTCTTT. This sequence encodes CSAAGTAEAFF.

The table lists this clone with a few counts. This chain joins TRBV28 and TRBJ2-7; TRBD2 matches at 14 bases. V lost 7 bases and J lost 7; bases outside the gene matches: 6. Germline V gene data show CDR1 as MDHEN and CDR2 as SYDVKM. This CDR3 region has 14 residues. This CDR3 reads CASNPTSGRGEQYF. The CDR3, as DNA: TGTGCCAGCAACCCGACTAGCGGGAGGGGGGAGCAGTACTTC. Full variable domain (remainder filled in from reference TRBV28 and TRBJ2-7): DVKVTQSSRYLVKRTGEKVFLECVQDMDHENMFWYRQDPGLGLRLIYFSYDVKMKEKGDIPEGYSVSREKKERFSLILESASTNQTSMYLCASNPTSGRGEQYFGPGTRLTVT.

This chain joins TRBV6-5 and TRBJ2-3; maybe TRBD2 (6 bases). Trimming removed 5 bases at V and 6 bases at J, with 6 bases between. Per germline, CDR1 MNHEY and CDR2 SVGAGI. The CDR3 is 11 amino acids. CDR3 nucleotides: TGTGCCAGCAGTGGGGGGGATACGCAGTATTTT. Protein: CASSGGDTQYF.

This chain links TRBV2 with TRBJ2-5, with 10 bases that match TRBD1. The CDR3 sequence is 15 residues long. Germline values: CDR1 SNHLY, CDR2 FYNNEI. V lost 6 bases and J lost 5; bases outside the gene matches: 9. The CDR3 sequence: CASSWDRGSSETQYF. The CDR3 nucleotides read TGTGCCAGCAGCTGGGACAGGGGATCCAGCGAGACCCAGTACTTC.

The CDR3 reads CASSIRAGRPSYEQYF. CDR3 in DNA: TGTGCCAGTAGTATACGCGCGGGACGTCCCTCCTACGAGCAGTACTTC. The V gene is TRBV19, the J gene TRBJ2-7; a weak D match, TRBD2 (6 bases). CDR3 length: 16 residues. Germline CDR1 reads LNHDA; CDR2 reads SQIVND (reference sequence). The V and J ends lost 2 bases and 0 bases respectively, with 14 bases between them. The full variable domain, completed using reference TRBV19 and TRBJ2-7, is DGGITQSPKYLFRKEGQNVTLSCEQNLNHDAMYWYRQDPGQGLRLIYYSQIVNDFQKGDIAEGYSVSREKKESFPLTVTSAQKNPTAFYLCASSIRAGRPSYEQYFGPGTRLTVT.

This chain connects TRBV19 to TRBJ2-5; a weak D match, TRBD2 (6 bases). Germline CDR1 and CDR2: LNHDA and SQIVND (reference sequence). The CDR3 is 14 residues long. Between the trimmed V and J ends, which lost 4 bases and 2 bases, there was a span of 11 bases. The CDR3 region is CASSKASAQETQYF. In nucleotides, the CDR3 is TGTGCCAGTAGTAAGGCTAGCGCTCAAGAGACCCAGTACTTC. The full variable domain, completed using reference TRBV19 and TRBJ2-5, is DGGITQSPKYLFRKEGQNVTLSCEQNLNHDAMYWYRQDPGQGLRLIYYSQIVNDFQKGDIAEGYSVSREKKESFPLTVTSAQKNPTAFYLCASSKASAQETQYFGPGTRLLVL.

The V gene is TRBV5-4, the J gene TRBJ2-7; a weak D match, TRBD1 (5 bases). V lost 2 bases, J lost 2 bases, and 8 bases lay in between. CDR1 and CDR2 (germline): SGHNT, YYREEE (reference sequence). This CDR3 has 13 residues. The CDR3 coding sequence is TGTGCCAGCAGCTTATGGGGCGCCTACGAGCAGTACTTC. Residues: CASSLWGAYEQYF.

The table lists this clone with a few counts. V is TRBV5-8 and J is TRBJ2-5; TRBD1 aligns across 9 bases. With V trimmed by 4 bases and J by 5 bases, 9 bases remained unmatched. Germline CDR1 is SGHTS and CDR2 is YDEGEE. This CDR3 contains 15 residues. CDR3 nucleotides: TGTGCCAGCAGCCCCCGGGACAGGGTATCCGAGACCCAGTACTTC. Its translation is CASSPRDRVSETQYF.

The CDR3 nucleotides read TGTGCCAGCAGCTCCCCGGCGGCAAGGCGGTACACTGAAGCTTTCTTT. Its translation is CASSSPAARRYTEAFF. The chain links TRBV11-2 to TRBJ1-1; the D is unclear. V was pared by 4 bases and J by 3 bases, with 18 bases between. Germline CDR1 reads SGHAT; CDR2 reads FQNNGV. This CDR3 is built from 16 residues.

In its sample, this clone was seen once. The rearrangement links TRBV11-2 to TRBJ1-4; D might be TRBD1 (6 bases). V lost 5 bases and J 0 bases, leaving 10 bases between the germline ends. CDR1 SGHAT and CDR2 FQNNGV come from the germline V gene. The CDR3 is 15 amino acids. The CDR3 DNA reads as TGTGCCAGCAGCCTGGACAGCGCAACTAATGAAAAACTGTTTTTT. Translating it yields CASSLDSATNEKLFF.

The chain employs TRBV27 and TRBJ1-1, with D perhaps matching TRBD1 (5 bases). This CDR3 has 17 residues. Trimming took off 5 bases at V and 3 bases at J, with 22 bases between the two ends. Germline V gene lookup returns CDR1 MNHEY and CDR2 SMNVEV (reference sequence). The chain's CDR3 is CASSLQTEVVRDTEAFF. CDR3 DNA sequence: TGTGCCAGCAGTCTCCAGACAGAAGTCGTTCGGGACACTGAAGCTTTCTTT.

The chain uses TRBV5-1 and TRBJ1-1; TRBD1 is a possible D gene (5 bases). This CDR3 spans 15 amino acids. The germline V gene encodes CDR1 SGHRS and CDR2 YFSETQ. Trimming left V 7 bases short and J 2 bases short, with 18 bases between. The CDR3 DNA sequence: TGCGCCAGCGGGTCGACAGTCTCGTCTAACACTGAAGCTTTCTTT. Translated: CASGSTVSSNTEAFF.

J is TRBJ1-4 and V is TRBV9, with D possibly matching TRBD1 (6 bases). V gave up 3 bases and J gave up 2 bases, with 11 bases separating them. The CDR3 has 15 residues. The germline gives CDR1 SGDLS, CDR2 YYNGEE. The CDR3 region has the DNA TGTGCCAGCAGCGAACAGGGAAACACTAATGAAAAACTGTTTTTT. Residues: CASSEQGNTNEKLFF.

The chain links TRBV28 to TRBJ1-2; D perhaps matches TRBD1 (6 bases). The germline V and J ends were trimmed by 5 bases and 6 bases, with 10 bases remaining between them. The CDR3 runs 12 residues. Germline values: CDR1 MDHEN, CDR2 SYDVKM. Here the CDR3 DNA reads TGTGCCAGCAGTATGGACAGTAATGGCTACACCTTC. Translating gives CASSMDSNGYTF.

The J gene is TRBJ2-2, the V gene TRBV15, with 11 bases identical to TRBD2. The V segment lost 1 base and the J segment 5 bases; nucleotides outside the gene matches: 6. Germline-derived CDR1 and CDR2 are LNHNV and YYDKDF (reference sequence). The CDR3 covers 17 residues. CDR3 amino acids: CATSRGTSGSLTGELFF. CDR3 in DNA: TGTGCCACCAGCAGAGGTACTAGCGGGAGTTTGACCGGGGAGCTGTTTTTT. The complete variable domain, with remaining parts taken from reference TRBV15 and TRBJ2-2, reads DAMVIQNPRYQVTQFGKPVTLSCSQTLNHNVMYWYQQKSSQAPKLLFHYYDKDFNNEADTPDNFQSRRPNTSFCFLDIRSPGLGDTAMYLCATSRGTSGSLTGELFFGEGSRLTVL.

The V call is TRBV2, the J call TRBJ2-5; D gene ambiguous. Looked up from germline, CDR1 is SNHLY and CDR2 is FYNNEI. Trimming cost V 5 bases and J 5 bases, with 12 bases left between them. The CDR3 runs 13 residues. CDR3 nucleotide sequence: TGTGCCAGCAGTTTCTTAGTTGGTGAGACCCAGTACTTC. Translation gives CASSFLVGETQYF.

This chain connects TRBV5-1 to TRBJ2-1; 7 bases are a match to TRBD2. CDR1 is SGHRS and CDR2 is YFSETQ in the germline V gene. V lost 0 bases and J lost 10; bases outside the gene matches: 10. This CDR3 has 15 residues. The CDR3 region has the DNA TGCGCCAGCAGCTTGGTACGCGGGAGTTCGTCGGAGCAGTTCTTC. Amino acids: CASSLVRGSSSEQFF.

The J gene is TRBJ2-5, the V gene TRBV4-3; 14 nucleotides line up with TRBD2. This CDR3 is built from 16 residues. Germline lookup yields CDR1 LGHNA and CDR2 YSLEER. Trimming took 3 bases from V and 4 from J; bases not matched to a gene: 4. The CDR3 here is CASSHGTSGRGETQYF. Written as DNA, the CDR3 is TGCGCCAGCAGCCATGGGACTAGCGGGAGAGGAGAGACCCAGTACTTC.

CDR3 in DNA: TGTGCCAGCAGCCCCAGGGTTGGCGAGACCCAGTACTTC. Amino acid sequence: CASSPRVGETQYF. The chain recombines TRBV5-6 with TRBJ2-5; TRBD1 is a possible D gene (5 bases). The CDR3 covers 13 residues. Trimming removed 4 bases at V and 5 bases at J, with 12 bases between. From germline, CDR1 is SGHDT and CDR2 YYEEEE.